The 9 T cell receptor beta chains in this list originate from one sample, sequenced in a study of T-cell memory formation after mild COVID-19. A single record per CDR3 protein comes from TCRdb applying MiXCR to the 5' RACE reads. The table has 400,000 or so distinct CDR3 sequences, about 21% seen once. Sequencing was performed on PBMCs or a T cell subset sorted from them (not recorded which). The receptors were sampled from an adult woman who had mild COVID-19 (a few samples of this study predate the infection). Cell type and time point are not known.

The CDR3 protein is CASSPEGGSYNEQFF. CDR3 DNA sequence: TGCGCCAGCAGCCCGGAGGGGGGATCCTACAATGAGCAGTTCTTC. This chain uses TRBV5-1 with TRBJ2-1, with D possibly called TRBD1 or TRBD2 (6 bases each). Per the germline V gene, CDR1 is SGHRS and CDR2 is YFSETQ. Trimming took 4 bases from V and 1 from J, leaving 12 bases between them. The CDR3 has 15 residues. Full variable domain (missing parts from reference TRBV5-1 and TRBJ2-1): KAGVTQTPRYLIKTRGQQVTLSCSPISGHRSVSWYQQTPGQGLQFLFEYFSETQRNKGNFPGRFSGRQFSNSRSEMNVSTLELGDSALYLCASSPEGGSYNEQFFGPGTRLTVL.

This clonotype has more than one count but fewer than ten. V gene TRBV5-6 combines with J gene TRBJ2-1; D is undetermined. Trimming stripped 7 bases from V and 2 bases from J, with 7 bases between. CDR1 and CDR2 (germline): SGHDT, YYEEEE. The CDR3 runs to 12 residues. The CDR3 DNA reads TGTGCCAGCCCCTCGGCCTACAATGAGCAGTTCTTC. It yields the protein CASPSAYNEQFF. Drawing the rest from reference TRBV5-6 and TRBJ2-1, the complete variable domain is DAGVTQSPTHLIKTRGQQVTLRCSPKSGHDTVSWYQQALGQGPQFIFQYYEEEERQRGNFPDRFSGHQFPNYSSELNVNALLLGDSALYLCASPSAYNEQFFGPGTRLTVL.

In this sample, this clonotype turned up a few times. The V call is TRBV11-1, the J call TRBJ2-7; D is unresolved. CDR3 length equals 14 residues. V was cut by 3 bases and J by 6 bases, with 15 bases left in between. Germline V CDR1 and CDR2: SGHAT, FQDESV (reference sequence). CDR3 bases: TGTGCCAGCAGCTTTGAACACCCCCGGTGCGAGCAGTACTTC. Translation gives CASSFEHPRCEQYF.

The chain has TRBV21-1 and TRBJ1-4; TRBD1 is the table's D call, not checked against the DNA. TRBV21-1 is shown as a pseudogene. CDR3 length: 13 amino acids. CDR3 protein: CARGHSFNEKLFF. Written as DNA, the CDR3 is TGTGCCAGGGGACACAGTTTTAATGAAAAACTGTTTTTT.

The chain employs TRBV25-1 and TRBJ1-1; perhaps TRBD1 as D (6 bases). Germline lookup yields CDR1 MGHDK and CDR2 SYGVNS. The CDR3 is made up of 15 amino acids. The ends were cut back, 9 bases at V and 0 bases at J, with 17 bases in the middle. For the CDR3, the DNA is TGTGCCAGTCCCCGAAGGGGACACTTGAACACTGAAGCTTTCTTT. It yields the protein CASPRRGHLNTEAFF.

This clonotype has a handful of counts. The chain employs TRBV2 and TRBJ1-6, with D unclear. The CDR3 totals 15 residues. Germline-derived CDR1 and CDR2 are SNHLY and FYNNEI. The V and J ends lost 5 bases and 5 bases respectively, with 13 bases between them. The CDR3 is CASSSNGRDNSPLHF. The CDR3 DNA is TGTGCCAGCAGTTCTAACGGGAGAGATAATTCACCCCTCCACTTT.

The chain employs TRBV6-5 and TRBJ1-1; D remains ambiguous. Trimming cost V 2 bases and J 4 bases, with 11 bases left between them. Germline assignment: CDR1 MNHEY and CDR2 SVGAGI. The CDR3 sequence is 14 residues long. CDR3 nucleotides: TGTGCCAGCAGTTACGCGGACCGGGGCACTGAAGCTTTCTTT. The encoded protein is CASSYADRGTEAFF.

In its sample, this clonotype was seen a few times. The rearrangement links TRBV18 to TRBJ2-7; 12 bases fit TRBD1. The CDR3 length is 15 residues. Germline CDR1 reads KGHSH; CDR2 reads LQKENI. V was clipped by 5 bases and J by 7 bases; unmatched bases: 9. CDR3 nucleotide sequence: TGTGCCAGCTCAGTAACGGGACAGGGGGCTCGGGAGCAGTACTTC. Encoded protein: CASSVTGQGAREQYF. Using reference TRBV18 and TRBJ2-7 for the parts outside the CDR3, the full variable domain is NAGVMQNPRHLVRRRGQEARLRCSPMKGHSHVYWYRQLPEEGLKFMVYLQKENIIDESGMPKERFSAEFPKEGPSILRIQQVVRGDSAAYFCASSVTGQGAREQYFGPGTRLTVT.

This clonotype was observed a few times. The rearrangement uses TRBV3-2 and TRBJ1-1; TRBD1 is taken as the D call from the table, unchecked against the DNA. TRBV3-2 is listed as a pseudogene. This CDR3 contains 14 residues. For the CDR3, the DNA is TGTGCCAGCAGGTATACTGACAGTCAAAAGGAAGCTTTCTTT. Protein sequence: CASRYTDSQKEAFF.